This TCR beta chain derives from a study of T cell responses to AZD1222 COVID-19 vaccine. Using immunoSEQ multiplex PCR, the repertoire was profiled, and TCRdb retains in-frame clones only, with some absent. The profile covers more than 80,000 clones, with roughly 93% appearing a single time and around a fifth taken by the ten largest. V was clipped by 5 bases and J by 6 bases, with 11 bases between them. Germline CDR1 is MNHEY and CDR2 is SVGEGT. This CDR3 is built from 12 residues. Study-level results: Spike-wide coverage was observed for vaccine-associated CD4 TCRs, with dominant responses at 160-218 and 743-854. Among the donors, most were white British and more were female, and clonal diversity was possibly underestimated.

As for this clone: Its cognate antigen is unknown.

This chain uses TRBV6-2 or TRBV6-3 with TRBJ2-7; the D gene is possibly TRBD1 (6 bases). Specimen: peripheral blood, collected on day 0 of AZD1222 vaccination. This TCR was sampled from an adult in good health. The CDR3 nucleotides are TGTGCCAGCAGTGGGGGCCATAGCGAGCAGTACTTC. Protein sequence: CASSGGHSEQYF.